The entry that follows covers one TCR beta chain sequence. The sample is drawn from a study of blood T cell repertoires in COVID-19. Study information: The samples span acute and convalescent COVID-19 from the United States, Italy and Spain. Sample material is recorded as cDNA or gDNA derived from T cells, B-cell-depleted T cells, or PBMCs.

The authors' processing: Researchers report that nucleated cell counts were estimated from reference gene primer amplification. Generated by immunoSEQ multiplex PCR, the TCRdb table keeps only in-frame clones and is missing some. Clone size and V and J calls were adopted from that table, with D and trimming inferred from the DNA. The table records about 90,000 clones, around 88% of them present only once. The receptor was isolated from a man at least 80 years old with active or convalescent COVID-19. The source material was peripheral blood.

The CDR3 protein is CATSDLGANTEAFF. The CDR3 nucleotides are TGTGCCACCAGTGATTTAGGAGCTAACACTGAAGCTTTCTTT. The genes are TRBV24-1 and TRBJ1-1, with unresolved D. The V gene lost 1 base and the J gene lost 2 bases, with 7 bases spanning the gap. The length of the CDR3 is 14 residues. The V gene's germline CDR1 is KGHDR and CDR2 SFDVKD.